A selection of T cell receptor beta chains follows, all from one sample in a study of blood T cell repertoires in COVID-19. Assay used: immunoSEQ multiplex PCR; TCRdb lists only in-frame clones, some missing. Here the sample spans roughly 250,000 clones, roughly 91% being singletons. The material sequenced was PBMCs or T cells enriched from blood (not recorded which). The origin of the receptors is a woman between 40 and 55 years old with acute COVID-19. Each CDR3 is given with its conserved first and last residue. The D gene is left open where the match is weak. Some rows mark clone size as missing; the rest say once, few, many or name a class of expanded clone.

J | V | size | D | DNA | CDR3
TRBJ1-2 | TRBV5-1 | - | - | TGCGCCAGCAGCTTGGAAGGGTCGGGGTTTTATTATGGCTACACCTTC | CASSLEGSGFYYGYTF
TRBJ2-1 | TRBV6-2/TRBV6-3 | once | TRBD2 | TGTGCCAGCAGTTCGGCGACTAGCAGATACAATGAGCAGTTCTTC | CASSSATSRYNEQFF
TRBJ2-1 | TRBV5-1 | - | TRBD2 | TGCGCCAGCAGCTTGGAATTAGCGGGCCCAAATGAGCAGTTCTTC | CASSLELAGPNEQFF
TRBJ2-1 | TRBV4-3 | - | TRBD2 | TGCGCCAGCAGCCAAGATCATGCGGGAGGGTACAATGAGCAGTTCTTC | CASSQDHAGGYNEQFF
TRBJ1-5 | TRBV3-1/TRBV3-2 | - | - | TGTGCCAGCAGCCAAGGCGGTTTTAGCAATCAGCCCCAGCATTTT | CASSQGGFSNQPQHF
TRBJ2-7 | TRBV2 | - | TRBD2 | TGTGCCAGCAGTGAAGCTAGGGCTAGCGGGATCTACGAGCAGTACTTC | CASSEARASGIYEQYF
TRBJ2-7 | TRBV11-3 | - | - | TGTGCCAGCAGCCAGAGACAGGTAACAAACTCCTACGAGCAGTACTTC | CASSQRQVTNSYEQYF
TRBJ1-5 | TRBV19 | - | - | TGTGCCAGTAGTATAGTTAGGGAGAGCAATCAGCCCCAGCATTTT | CASSIVRESNQPQHF
TRBJ2-4 | TRBV19 | few | TRBD2 | TGTGCCAGTAGTATGGGCCTAGCGGGCCCTTTCGAGAACATTCAGTACTTC | CASSMGLAGPFENIQYF
TRBJ2-7 | TRBV28 | - | TRBD2 | TGTGCCAGCAGTTTAGGACTAGCGCTATACGAGCAGTACTTC | CASSLGLALYEQYF
TRBJ1-2 | TRBV6-5 | - | TRBD1 | TGTGCCAGCACCTTCGGGGACAGGGTTTTTGGCTACACCTTC | CASTFGDRVFGYTF
TRBJ2-1 | TRBV29-1 | - | TRBD2 | TGCAGCGTTGACTCTAGCGGGGTCAATGAGCAGTTCTTC | CSVDSSGVNEQFF
TRBJ2-5 | TRBV19 | - | TRBD2 | TGTGCCAGTAGTCCGACTAGCGGGGCTGAGACCCAGTACTTC | CASSPTSGAETQYF
TRBJ1-2 | TRBV5-4 | - | - | TGTGCCAGCACTAGACAGGCCGTCAACTATGGCTACACCTTC | CASTRQAVNYGYTF
TRBJ2-6 | TRBV27 | - | - | TGTGCCAGCAGTTTGGCAAGATCCTCTGGGGCCAACGTCCTGACTTTC | CASSLARSSGANVLTF
TRBJ2-2 | TRBV15 | once | - | TGTGCCACCAGCAGAGATCAAAGGGGAAACGGGGAGCTGTTTTTT | CATSRDQRGNGELFF
TRBJ1-6 | TRBV6-6 | - | - | TGTGCCAGCAGTTACTCGGAAGGAGCTAATTCACCCCTCCACTTT | CASSYSEGANSPLHF
TRBJ1-2 | TRBV7-2 | - | - | TGTGCCAGCAGCCCCGAAACAGGGCCCTATGGCTACACCTTC | CASSPETGPYGYTF